The T cell receptor (beta chain) described here comes from a study of shared clonotypes between healthy human individuals. Looking at the study overall: Each donor had three CD4 naive, three CD4 memory, two CD8 naive and one CD8 memory plate. The study's findings and limits: Despite large depth, sorted-subset datasets appeared incompletely sequenced. On the whole, naive subsets had larger estimated richness than memory subsets had.

Per germline, CDR1 ENHRY and CDR2 SYGVKD. Trimming took 8 bases from V and 4 from J, leaving 11 bases between them. The CDR3 loop spans 13 amino acids. Details on this clone: Antigen: not known.

Libraries were prepared by immunoSEQ multiplex PCR; TCRdb keeps only in-frame clonotypes and omits some of them. The sample has over a million clones; 96% are singletons. The chain links TRBV10-3 to TRBJ2-2; the D call may be TRBD1 or TRBD2 (5 bases each). The clonotype originates from a man younger than 40 in good health. Sample: naive CD4+ T cells sorted from blood. Noted subset: CD45RA+ positively selected. The CDR3: CAIGAGSTGELFF. DNA of the CDR3: TGTGCCATCGGGGCAGGGAGCACCGGGGAGCTGTTTTTT.